The 18 T cell receptor beta chains below come from one sample, sequenced in a study of T cell repertoires in cytomegalovirus infection. TCRdb processed the reads anew with MiXCR; each CDR3 protein has one entry. The table includes around 430,000 distinct CDR3 sequences, about 44% detected once. Their recognized antigens are unknown. The sequencing used cultured PBMCs, collected from culture after CMV antigen stimulation. The receptors stem from a human donor in good health (CMV status not recorded). Some clones in this sample may be carry-over from other donors' samples.

V is TRBV7-9 and J is TRBJ2-7, with D possibly TRBD1 on 6 matching bases. Trimming stripped 5 bases from V and 12 bases from J, with 20 bases between. The CDR3 covers 13 residues. Germline V gene lookup returns CDR1 SEHNR and CDR2 FQNEAQ (reference sequence). CDR3 sequence: CASSPLGAPYPYF. The CDR3, as DNA: TGTGCCAGCAGCCCCCTGGGGGCCCCCTATCCGTACTTC.

A few counts support this clonotype. The chain uses TRBV6-1 and TRBJ1-1; TRBD1 agrees at 7 bases. Per germline, CDR1 MNHNS and CDR2 SASEGT. The CDR3 is 14 residues long. Germline trimming cut 7 bases from V and 0 bases from J; bases unmatched to any gene: 5. The CDR3 DNA reads as TGTGCCAGCATAAAGGGACAGATGAACACTGAAGCTTTCTTT. This codes for CASIKGQMNTEAFF.

The chain couples TRBV2 to TRBJ2-5; D remains unclear. Trimming removed 4 bases from V and 5 bases from J, with 5 bases in between. Germline lookup yields CDR1 SNHLY and CDR2 FYNNEI. The CDR3 contains 11 residues. The CDR3 loop reads CASSGRETQYF. The CDR3 DNA reads TGTGCCAGCAGTGGCCGCGAGACCCAGTACTTC.

V gene TRBV5-1 combines with J gene TRBJ2-3; D may be TRBD2 (6 bases). The CDR3 length is 15 residues. Trimming cost V 1 base and J 2 bases, with 11 bases left between them. Germline CDR1 is SGHRS and CDR2 is YFSETQ. CDR3 sequence: CASSLRRETTDTQYF. The CDR3, as DNA: TGCGCCAGCAGCTTGAGGAGGGAAACCACAGATACGCAGTATTTT.

This clonotype appeared once. The J gene is TRBJ2-2, the V gene TRBV27, with D perhaps matching TRBD2 (6 bases). The CDR3 runs 14 residues. CDR1 and CDR2 (germline): MNHEY, SMNVEV (reference sequence). Trimming pared 0 bases from V and 6 bases from J, leaving 8 bases between. The CDR3, as DNA: TGTGCCAGCAGTTTATCGGGGGGACCCGGGGAGCTGTTTTTT. Translation: CASSLSGGPGELFF.

The gene calls are TRBV7-2 and TRBJ2-1; TRBD2 matches 9 bases. V was clipped by 6 bases and J by 0 bases; unmatched bases: 12. CDR1 is SGHTA and CDR2 is FQGNSA in the germline V gene. The CDR3 consists of 18 residues. In DNA, the CDR3 is TGTGCCAGCAGTCTTAGATTCGGGACTAGCTTCTCCTACAATGAGCAGTTCTTC. Translated: CASSLRFGTSFSYNEQFF.

This clonotype showed up just a few times. V usage is TRBV11-2 and J usage is TRBJ1-3; D might be TRBD1 (5 bases). Trimming removed 5 bases from V and 0 bases from J, with 17 bases in between. Germline V gives CDR1 SGHAT, CDR2 FQNNGV. CDR3 size: 17 residues. The CDR3 bases are TGTGCCAGCAGCGCCCGACAGACCCGGAACTCTGGAAACACCATATATTTT. Its protein is CASSARQTRNSGNTIYF.

This clonotype was counted only a few times. The chain carries TRBV6-6 and TRBJ2-3, with no clear D. This CDR3 is 13 amino acids long. V lost 1 base, J lost 4 bases, and 6 bases lay in between. Germline CDR1 and CDR2: MNHNY and SVGAGI (reference sequence). The CDR3 DNA follows: TGTGCCAGCAGTTACTATCCTGCAGATACGCAGTATTTT. Protein: CASSYYPADTQYF.

The rearrangement joins TRBV5-1 to TRBJ2-3; maybe TRBD1 (5 bases). CDR3 size: 17 residues. Deletions cut 0 bases from V and 2 bases from J, with 16 bases between. In germline, CDR1 is SGHRS, CDR2 YFSETQ. CDR3 loop: CASSLGTTLRNTDTQYF. For the CDR3, the DNA is TGCGCCAGCAGCTTGGGGACAACCTTAAGGAACACAGATACGCAGTATTTT.

For this clonotype: A read error may be the cause here, since a much bigger clone is one base away. The chain has TRBV7-2 and TRBJ2-1; D gene uncertain. The V gene's germline CDR1 is SGHTA and CDR2 FQGNSA. CDR3 length: 14 amino acids. The CDR3 region is CASSSSYRRTEQLF. Written as DNA, the CDR3 is TGTGCCAGCAGCTCCTCCTATCGACGAACTGAGCAGTTATTC.

A few counts support this clonotype. The V gene is TRBV5-4, the J gene TRBJ2-7, with D unclear. V gave up 9 bases and J gave up 6 bases, with 13 bases separating them. This CDR3 has 11 residues. The germline V gene has CDR1 SGHNT and CDR2 YYREEE (reference sequence). The CDR3 loop is CATSTGFEQYF. CDR3 DNA sequence: TGTGCCACTTCCACCGGGTTCGAGCAGTACTTC.

The rearrangement links TRBV7-2 to TRBJ2-2, with 9 bases aligning to TRBD1. Germline lookup yields CDR1 SGHTA and CDR2 FQGNSA. J gave up 0 bases and V 3 bases, and 8 bases lay outside the gene matches. The length of the CDR3 is 18 residues. The CDR3 spells CASSFATGGLSNTGELFF. The CDR3 region has the DNA TGTGCCAGCAGCTTCGCGACAGGGGGTCTCTCGAACACCGGGGAGCTGTTTTTT.

CDR3 nucleotides: TGTGCCAGCTCATCGGGGTGGCAGGAAAAACTGTTTTTT. It specifies CASSSGWQEKLFF. J is TRBJ1-4 and V is TRBV7-9; D call uncertain. Germline V gives CDR1 SEHNR, CDR2 FQNEAQ (reference sequence). With 8 bases removed from V and 8 bases from J, the gap between germline ends came to 15 bases. The CDR3 loop spans 13 amino acids.

This chain connects TRBV6-1 to TRBJ1-5; D is undetermined. There are 17 residues in the CDR3. V lost 5 bases and J 0 bases, leaving 17 bases between the germline ends. Germline CDR1 reads MNHNS; CDR2 reads SASEGT. Here the CDR3 DNA reads TGTGCCAGCAGTACCAATAGGGAGCGTAATAGCAATCAGCCCCAGCATTTT. This codes for CASSTNRERNSNQPQHF.

V gene TRBV3-1 combines with J gene TRBJ2-5; TRBD2 aligns across 9 bases. Germline V gene data show CDR1 as LGHDT and CDR2 as YNNKEL (reference sequence). This CDR3 is 15 amino acids long. Losses at the gene ends were 0 bases for V and 5 bases for J; bases not matched to a gene: 4. For the CDR3, the DNA is TGTGCCAGCAGCCAAGATGGGACTAGCCGGGAGACCCAGTACTTC. The encoded protein is CASSQDGTSRETQYF.

This clonotype was observed a handful of times. This rearrangement joins TRBV19 to TRBJ1-1, with D perhaps matching TRBD1 (6 bases). Trimming shortened V by 1 base and J by 1 base, and 19 bases separated the two germline ends. The germline gives CDR1 LNHDA, CDR2 SQIVND (reference sequence). The CDR3 is 18 amino acids. CDR3 protein: CASSIVGGRNRANTEAFF. For the CDR3, the DNA is TGTGCCAGTAGTATAGTAGGGGGGCGCAACAGGGCGAACACTGAAGCTTTCTTT.

This clonotype has just a few counts. The gene calls are TRBV20-1 and TRBJ2-3; 7 bases map to TRBD2. V was pared by 0 bases and J by 0 bases, with 6 bases of the junction left unmatched. The CDR3 spans 16 residues. Germline V lookup: CDR1 DFQATT, CDR2 SNEGSKA (reference sequence). The CDR3 is CSARDFGGSSTDTQYF. The CDR3 region has the DNA TGCAGTGCTAGAGATTTCGGCGGGAGTAGCACAGATACGCAGTATTTT.

This clonotype was picked up a small number of times. The CDR3 here is CSVERAEAFF. Here the CDR3 DNA reads TGCAGCGTTGAAAGGGCTGAAGCTTTCTTT. The V call is TRBV29-1, the J call TRBJ1-1; D gene unclear. Germline CDR1 reads SQVTM; CDR2 reads ANQGSEA. The V gene lost 2 bases and the J gene lost 6 bases, with 4 bases spanning the gap. The CDR3 length is 10 residues.